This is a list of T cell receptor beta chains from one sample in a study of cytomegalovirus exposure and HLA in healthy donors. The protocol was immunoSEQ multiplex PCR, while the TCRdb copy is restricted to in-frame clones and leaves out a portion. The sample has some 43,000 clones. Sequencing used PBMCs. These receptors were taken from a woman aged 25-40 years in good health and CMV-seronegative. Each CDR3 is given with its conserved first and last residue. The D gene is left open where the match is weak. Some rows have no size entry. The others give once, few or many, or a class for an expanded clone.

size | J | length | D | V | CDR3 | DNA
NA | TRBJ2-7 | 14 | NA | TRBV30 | CAWSRSYPYYEQYF | TGTGCCTGGAGTCGGAGTTACCCCTACTACGAGCAGTACTTC
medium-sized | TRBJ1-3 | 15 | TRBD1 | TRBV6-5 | CASSYSTGWKDTIYF | TGTGCCAGCAGTTACTCGACAGGGTGGAAGGACACCATATATTTT
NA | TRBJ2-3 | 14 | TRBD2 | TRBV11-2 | CASAGSGRADTQYF | TGTGCCAGCGCCGGTAGCGGGAGAGCAGATACGCAGTATTTT
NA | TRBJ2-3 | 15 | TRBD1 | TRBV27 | CASSLHLDRVDTQYF | TGTGCCAGCAGTTTACATCTTGACAGGGTAGATACGCAGTATTTT
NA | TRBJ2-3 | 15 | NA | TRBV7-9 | CASSLSSGATDTQYF | TGTGCCAGCAGCTTAAGTTCGGGAGCCACAGATACGCAGTATTTT
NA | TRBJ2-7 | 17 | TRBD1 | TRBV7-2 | CASSRYPGQGAYYEQYF | TGTGCCAGCAGCCGTTATCCGGGACAGGGGGCATACTACGAGCAGTACTTC
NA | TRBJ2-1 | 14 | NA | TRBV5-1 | CASSLQGLYNEQFF | TGCGCCAGCAGCTTGCAGGGGCTCTACAATGAGCAGTTCTTC
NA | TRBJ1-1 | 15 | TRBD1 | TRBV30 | CAWSDTPGGNTEDFF | TGTGCCTGGAGTGACACTCCAGGGGGAAACACTGAAGATTTCTTT
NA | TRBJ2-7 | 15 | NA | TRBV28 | CASTLGGRALGEQYF | TGTGCCAGCACCCTCGGTGGCAGGGCGCTGGGAGAGCAGTACTTC
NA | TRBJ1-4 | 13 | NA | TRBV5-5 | CASSLYQGEKLFF | TGTGCCAGCAGCTTGTATCAGGGGGAAAAACTGTTTTTT
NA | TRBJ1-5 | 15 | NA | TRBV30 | CAWSRDSGSNQHQHF | TGTGCCTGGAGTCGAGACAGCGGGAGCAATCAGCACCAGCATTTT
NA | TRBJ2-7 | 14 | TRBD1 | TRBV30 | CAWSVSGRGTVQHF | TGTGCCTGGAGTGTATCCGGCAGGGGGACGGTGCAGCACTTC
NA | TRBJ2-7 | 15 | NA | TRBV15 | CATSRDGGGAHEQYF | TGTGCCACCAGCAGAGATGGCGGGGGCGCTCACGAGCAGTACTTC
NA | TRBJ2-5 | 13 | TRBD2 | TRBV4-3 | CASSLGLDETQYF | TGCGCCAGCAGCCTTGGACTAGATGAGACCCAGTACTTC
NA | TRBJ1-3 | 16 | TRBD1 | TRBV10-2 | CASSVDRGLSGNTIYF | TGCGCCAGCAGTGTCGACAGGGGTCTCTCTGGAAACACCATATATTTT
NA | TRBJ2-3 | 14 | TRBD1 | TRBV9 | CASSDTGGSDTQYF | TGTGCCAGCAGCGATACAGGGGGGTCAGATACGCAGTATTTT
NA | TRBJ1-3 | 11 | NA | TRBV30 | CAWSLFYTIYF | TGTGCCTGGAGTCTTTTCTACACCATATATTTT
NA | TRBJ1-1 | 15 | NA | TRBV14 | CASSQFRTGNTEAFF | TGTGCCAGCAGCCAATTCCGGACGGGAAACACTGAAGCTTTCTTT
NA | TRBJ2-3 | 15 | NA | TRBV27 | CASSLLPTGEDTQYF | TGTGCCAGCAGTTTGTTACCGACCGGGGAAGATACGCAGTATTTT
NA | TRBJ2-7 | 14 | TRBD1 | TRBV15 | CATSTSGQGDEQYF | TGTGCCACCAGCACGTCGGGACAGGGCGACGAGCAGTACTTC
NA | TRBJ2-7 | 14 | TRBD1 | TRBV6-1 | CASRDRGHAYEQYF | TGTGCCAGCAGGGACAGGGGTCACGCCTACGAGCAGTACTTC
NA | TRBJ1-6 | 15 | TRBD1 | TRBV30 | CAWSEFRGRNSPLHF | TGTGCCTGGAGCGAGTTCAGGGGGCGTAATTCACCCCTCCACTTT
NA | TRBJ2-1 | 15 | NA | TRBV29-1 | CSVVPMGDNFNEQFF | TGCAGCGTTGTCCCCATGGGAGACAACTTCAATGAGCAGTTCTTC
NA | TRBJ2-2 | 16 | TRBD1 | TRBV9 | CASSVRGQPSTGELFF | TGTGCCAGCAGCGTTAGGGGACAGCCGAGCACCGGGGAGCTGTTTTTT
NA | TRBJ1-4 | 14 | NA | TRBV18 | CASSPGVSGEKLFF | TGTGCCAGCTCCCCCGGGGTAAGCGGTGAAAAACTGTTTTTT
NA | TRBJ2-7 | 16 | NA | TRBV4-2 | CASSQDHTVPSYEQYF | TGTGCCAGCAGCCAAGACCACACCGTGCCCTCCTACGAGCAGTACTTC
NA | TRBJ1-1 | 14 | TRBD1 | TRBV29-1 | CSVLTDRVATEAFF | TGCAGCGTTCTCACAGACAGGGTGGCCACTGAAGCTTTCTTT
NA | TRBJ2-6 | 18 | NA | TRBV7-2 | CASDAPLGRVSGANVLTF | TGTGCCAGCGACGCCCCTCTGGGCAGGGTCTCTGGGGCCAACGTCCTGACTTTC
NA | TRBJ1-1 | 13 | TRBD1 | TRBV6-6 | CASIGQGKTEAFF | TGTGCCAGCATCGGACAGGGTAAGACTGAAGCTTTCTTT
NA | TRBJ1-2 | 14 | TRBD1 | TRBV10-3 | CAISRDRDLLGYTF | TGTGCCATCTCGCGGGACAGGGATCTGCTTGGCTACACCTTC
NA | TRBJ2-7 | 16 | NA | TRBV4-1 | CASSRGRGQYAYEQYF | TGCGCCAGCAGCCGGGGAAGGGGCCAGTACGCCTACGAGCAGTACTTC
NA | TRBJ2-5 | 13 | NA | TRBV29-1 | CSVGYGRGETQYF | TGCAGCGTTGGATATGGTCGAGGAGAGACCCAGTACTTC
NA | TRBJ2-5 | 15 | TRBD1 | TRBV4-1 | CASRTGTAGQETQYF | TGCGCCAGCAGAACCGGGACAGCAGGTCAAGAGACCCAGTACTTC
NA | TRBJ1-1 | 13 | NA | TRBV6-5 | CASRGFRNTEAFF | TGTGCCAGCAGGGGCTTCAGGAACACTGAAGCTTTCTTT
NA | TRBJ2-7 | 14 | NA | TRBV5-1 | CASSLVTVSHEQYF | TGCGCCAGCAGCTTGGTTACTGTTAGCCACGAGCAGTACTTC
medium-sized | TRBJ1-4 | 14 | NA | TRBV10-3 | CAISGAGEGEKLFF | TGTGCCATCAGTGGTGCCGGGGAGGGAGAAAAACTGTTTTTT
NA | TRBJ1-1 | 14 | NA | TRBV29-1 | CSVVGRGMDTEAFF | TGCAGCGTTGTTGGCAGGGGCATGGACACTGAAGCTTTCTTT
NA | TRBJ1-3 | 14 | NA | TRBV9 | CASSVAGSGNTIYF | TGTGCCAGCAGCGTAGCGGGGTCTGGAAACACCATATATTTT
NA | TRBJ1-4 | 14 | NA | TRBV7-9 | CASSKQGFNEKLFF | TGTGCCAGCAGCAAACAGGGCTTTAACGAAAAACTGTTTTTT
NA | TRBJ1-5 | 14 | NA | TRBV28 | CASAQSMSNQPQHF | TGTGCCAGCGCCCAGTCCATGAGCAATCAGCCCCAGCATTTT
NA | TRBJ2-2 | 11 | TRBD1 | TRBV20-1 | CRTGAAGELFF | TGCAGAACAGGGGCCGCCGGGGAGCTGTTTTTT
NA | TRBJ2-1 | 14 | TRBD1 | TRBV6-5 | CASSPGTGGGEQFF | TGTGCCAGCAGTCCAGGGACAGGGGGCGGTGAGCAGTTCTTC
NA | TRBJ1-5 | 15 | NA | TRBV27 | CASSLGQGLGQPQHF | TGTGCCAGCAGTTTAGGCCAGGGGTTGGGTCAGCCCCAGCATTTT
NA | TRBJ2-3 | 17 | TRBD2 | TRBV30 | CAWSVHWGLAATDTQYF | TGTGCCTGGAGTGTACATTGGGGACTAGCGGCCACAGATACGCAGTATTTT
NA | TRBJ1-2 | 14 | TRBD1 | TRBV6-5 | CASSYRDRGYGYTF | TGTGCCAGCAGTTACAGGGACAGGGGTTACGGCTACACCTTC